A selection of T cell receptor beta chains follows, all from one sample in a study of long-term antiretroviral therapy in people with HIV. Here immunoSEQ multiplex PCR was the method, and the copy in TCRdb shows in-frame clones only, minus some. The data contain tens of thousands of clones, around 97% of them singletons. The source material was unsorted PBMCs, sampled 6.9 years after starting antiretroviral therapy. The source of these receptors is a man aged 25-40 years with HIV. The CDR3 runs from the conserved cysteine through the conserved F or W. Each record gives: clone size, D gene, V gene, J gene, CDR3 protein, CDR3 DNA. The D gene is left open where the match is weak. For some rows the clone size is stated as once, few or many, or as a class when expanded; others skip it.

clone size: -; D gene: -; V gene: TRBV6-5; J gene: TRBJ1-2; CDR3 protein: CASSYYPGRVGYTF; CDR3 DNA: TGTGCCAGCAGTTACTATCCAGGACGTGTCGGCTACACCTTC
clone size: -; D gene: -; V gene: TRBV5-1; J gene: TRBJ2-4; CDR3 protein: CASSLGRGNIQYF; CDR3 DNA: TGCGCCAGCAGCTTAGGACGAGGAAACATTCAGTACTTC
clone size: -; D gene: -; V gene: TRBV19; J gene: TRBJ2-2; CDR3 protein: CASSIQGTNTGELFF; CDR3 DNA: TGTGCCAGTAGTATCCAGGGGACGAACACCGGGGAGCTGTTTTTT
clone size: -; D gene: -; V gene: TRBV5-6; J gene: TRBJ2-3; CDR3 protein: CASSQEARTQYF; CDR3 DNA: TGTGCCAGCTCTCAGGAGGCCCGGACGCAGTATTTT
clone size: -; D gene: -; V gene: TRBV19; J gene: TRBJ2-7; CDR3 protein: CASRRNGDSYEQYF; CDR3 DNA: TGTGCCAGTAGAAGGAACGGTGACTCCTACGAGCAGTACTTC
clone size: -; D gene: -; V gene: TRBV9; J gene: TRBJ1-4; CDR3 protein: CASSPKGNEKLFF; CDR3 DNA: TGTGCCAGCAGCCCGAAAGGGAATGAAAAACTGTTTTTT
clone size: -; D gene: TRBD1; V gene: TRBV7-2; J gene: TRBJ1-2; CDR3 protein: CASSLAGTGVNYGYTF; CDR3 DNA: TGTGCCAGCAGCTTAGCAGGGACAGGGGTTAACTATGGCTACACCTTC
clone size: -; D gene: TRBD2; V gene: TRBV9; J gene: TRBJ2-5; CDR3 protein: CASSVDPQGMGGQETQYF; CDR3 DNA: TGTGCCAGCAGCGTAGATCCCCAGGGAATGGGAGGGCAAGAGACCCAGTACTTC
clone size: -; D gene: -; V gene: TRBV29-1; J gene: TRBJ2-7; CDR3 protein: CSVEVGAAGDEQYF; CDR3 DNA: TGCAGCGTTGAAGTGGGGGCGGCGGGGGACGAGCAGTACTTC
clone size: -; D gene: -; V gene: TRBV4-2; J gene: TRBJ1-3; CDR3 protein: CASSQALWNSGNTIYF; CDR3 DNA: TGTGCCAGCAGCCAAGCTCTATGGAACTCTGGAAACACCATATATTTT
clone size: -; D gene: TRBD2; V gene: TRBV7-9; J gene: TRBJ2-7; CDR3 protein: CASSLAPTSDRPLIYEQYF; CDR3 DNA: TGTGCCAGCAGCTTAGCGCCAACTAGCGATCGTCCTTTGATATACGAGCAGTACTTC
clone size: -; D gene: TRBD2; V gene: TRBV5-1; J gene: TRBJ2-1; CDR3 protein: CASSLDEASGSYEQFF; CDR3 DNA: TGCGCCAGCAGCTTGGATGAGGCTAGCGGGAGTTATGAGCAGTTCTTC
clone size: -; D gene: -; V gene: TRBV29-1; J gene: TRBJ2-2; CDR3 protein: CSVGHSPTSGELFF; CDR3 DNA: TGCAGCGTTGGGCACTCGCCGACGTCCGGGGAGCTGTTTTTT
clone size: -; D gene: TRBD2; V gene: TRBV11-2; J gene: TRBJ2-1; CDR3 protein: CASSFQRGEQFF; CDR3 DNA: TGTGCCAGCAGCTTTCAGCGGGGGGAGCAGTTCTTC
clone size: -; D gene: TRBD1; V gene: TRBV6-5; J gene: TRBJ1-4; CDR3 protein: CASSLQGFNEKLFF; CDR3 DNA: TGTGCCAGCAGCTTACAGGGGTTTAATGAAAAACTGTTTTTT
clone size: -; D gene: -; V gene: TRBV15; J gene: TRBJ2-3; CDR3 protein: CATSREIRITDTQYF; CDR3 DNA: TGTGCCACCAGCAGAGAGATCCGCATCACAGATACGCAGTATTTT
clone size: -; D gene: -; V gene: TRBV27; J gene: TRBJ1-4; CDR3 protein: CASSPLGGEREKLFF; CDR3 DNA: TGTGCCAGCAGTCCGCTTGGGGGTGAGAGGGAAAAACTGTTTTTT
clone size: -; D gene: TRBD1; V gene: TRBV2; J gene: TRBJ1-1; CDR3 protein: CASSVDRVWAFF; CDR3 DNA: TGTGCCAGCAGTGTGGACAGGGTGTGGGCTTTCTTT
clone size: -; D gene: -; V gene: TRBV7-9; J gene: TRBJ2-7; CDR3 protein: CASRRPHPGEQYF; CDR3 DNA: TGTGCCAGCAGACGGCCCCACCCAGGCGAGCAGTACTTC
clone size: -; D gene: -; V gene: TRBV19; J gene: TRBJ1-1; CDR3 protein: CASKRSIVTEAFF; CDR3 DNA: TGTGCCAGTAAGCGGTCGATCGTCACTGAAGCTTTCTTT
clone size: -; D gene: -; V gene: TRBV7-6; J gene: TRBJ1-1; CDR3 protein: CASSLGAGGTEAFF; CDR3 DNA: TGTGCCAGCAGCTTAGGGGCGGGGGGCACTGAAGCTTTCTTT
clone size: once; D gene: -; V gene: TRBV9; J gene: TRBJ2-1; CDR3 protein: CASSGLGNEQFF; CDR3 DNA: TGTGCCAGCAGCGGACTAGGCAATGAGCAGTTCTTC
clone size: -; D gene: -; V gene: TRBV7-9; J gene: TRBJ2-7; CDR3 protein: CASSLAGAHYEQYF; CDR3 DNA: TGTGCCAGCAGCTTAGCCGGGGCACACTACGAGCAGTACTTC
clone size: -; D gene: TRBD2; V gene: TRBV5-8; J gene: TRBJ2-7; CDR3 protein: CASSFRLAEQYF; CDR3 DNA: TGTGCCAGCAGCTTCCGACTAGCCGAGCAGTACTTC